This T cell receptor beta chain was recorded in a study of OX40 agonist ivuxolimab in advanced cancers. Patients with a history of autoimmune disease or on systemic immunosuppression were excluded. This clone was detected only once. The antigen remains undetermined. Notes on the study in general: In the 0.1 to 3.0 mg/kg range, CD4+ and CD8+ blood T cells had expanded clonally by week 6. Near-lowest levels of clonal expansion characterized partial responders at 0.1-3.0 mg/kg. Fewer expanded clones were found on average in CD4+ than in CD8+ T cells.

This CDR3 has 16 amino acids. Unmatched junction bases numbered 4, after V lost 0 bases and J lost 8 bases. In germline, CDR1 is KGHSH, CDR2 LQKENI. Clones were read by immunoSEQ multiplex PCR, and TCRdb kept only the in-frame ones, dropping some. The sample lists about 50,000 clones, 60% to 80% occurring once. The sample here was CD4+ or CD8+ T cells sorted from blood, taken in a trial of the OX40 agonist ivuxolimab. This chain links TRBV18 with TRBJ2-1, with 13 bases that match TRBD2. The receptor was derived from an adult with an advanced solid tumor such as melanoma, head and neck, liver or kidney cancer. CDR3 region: CASSPPGLAGRDEQFF. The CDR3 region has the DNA TGTGCCAGCTCACCACCGGGACTAGCGGGGAGGGATGAGCAGTTCTTC.